This entry lists 4 T cell receptor beta chains sequenced from one sample in a study of blood T cell repertoires in COVID-19. Profiling relied on immunoSEQ multiplex PCR, and the TCRdb table lists in-frame clones only, not all of them. In the table there are about 160,000 clones, more than 75% of which are singletons. Sequencing was done on a sample of peripheral blood. These receptors all stem from a woman in her seventies with COVID-19, enrolled during active disease.

The V and J genes are TRBV5-1 and TRBJ2-5; possibly TRBD1 for D (6 bases). The CDR3 sequence is 14 residues long. Germline loops: CDR1 SGHRS, CDR2 YFSETQ. V dropped 1 base and J dropped 4 bases, with 11 bases sitting between them. CDR3 nucleotides: TGCGCCAGCAGCTTGCAGGGGAAGGGAGAGACCCAGTACTTC. Protein product: CASSLQGKGETQYF.

The chain combines TRBV2 with TRBJ1-5; D possibly corresponds to TRBD1 (5 bases). The V end was cut by 6 bases, the J end by 7 bases, with 19 bases between. The CDR3 covers 15 residues. The germline V gene encodes CDR1 SNHLY and CDR2 FYNNEI. The CDR3 DNA follows: TGTGCCAGCAGCGCCGAGTTTGGGGGGAAACAGCCCCAGCATTTT. Translation: CASSAEFGGKQPQHF. The variable domain in full, with the rest retrieved from reference TRBV2 and TRBJ1-5, is EPEVTQTPSHQVTQMGQEVILRCVPISNHLYFYWYRQILGQKVEFLVSFYNNEISEKSEIFDDQFSVERPDGSNFTLKIRSTKLEDSAMYFCASSAEFGGKQPQHFGDGTRLSIL.

V usage is TRBV4-1 and J usage is TRBJ1-5; tentatively, D is TRBD1 (5 bases). Trimming cost V 0 bases and J 7 bases, with 19 bases left between them. The CDR3 is 17 amino acids. Germline assignment: CDR1 MGHRA and CDR2 YSYEKL. For the CDR3, the DNA is TGCGCCAGCAGCCAAGATATCTACTTGTCAGGGCAGCAGCCCCAGCATTTT. It specifies CASSQDIYLSGQQPQHF.

The CDR3 nucleotides read TGTGCCAGTAGGACCCAGGGGGCGAACACTGAAGCTTTCTTT. Amino acid sequence: CASRTQGANTEAFF. The genes are TRBV19 and TRBJ1-1; 8 nucleotides line up with TRBD1. Per the germline V gene, CDR1 is LNHDA and CDR2 is SQIVND (reference sequence). Losses at the gene ends were 6 bases for V and 1 base for J; bases not matched to a gene: 4. The CDR3 length is 14 residues.